This TCR beta chain was documented in a study of T cells expressing NK-cell markers. The CDR3 spans 16 residues. CDR1 is MNHEY and CDR2 is SMNVEV in the germline V gene (reference sequence). From the 5' RACE reads, TCRdb lists one entry per CDR3 protein and no DNA. Its listing shows some 140,000 distinct CDR3 sequences. The sequenced sample was blood T cells: a sorted CD56 or NKG2C T cell subset, CD4+ or CD8+ T cells, or bulk PBMC T cells (not recorded which). The rearrangement links TRBV27 to TRBJ1-4. This clonotype was sampled from a woman between 50 and 59 years old in good health. This CDR3 is CASSWLGAAGIEKLFF.